Below are 15 T cell receptor beta chains sequenced from a single sample in a study of cytomegalovirus exposure and HLA in healthy donors. Researchers ran the PCR with 60 Vbeta and 13 Jbeta primers. Method: immunoSEQ multiplex PCR; TCRdb's copy keeps in-frame clones and lacks some. The sample records around 200,000 clones, around four fifths being singletons. The material sequenced was PBMCs. The source is a woman between 40 and 50 years old in good health and CMV-seronegative.

The chain has TRBV4-2 and TRBJ1-4; tentative D call: TRBD1 (5 bases). Germline CDR1 and CDR2: LGHNA and YNFKEQ. This CDR3 has 15 amino acids. V lost 0 bases and J 10 bases, leaving 15 bases between the germline ends. CDR3 sequence: CASSQEGGWGRKLFF. CDR3 bases: TGTGCCAGCAGCCAAGAGGGGGGATGGGGCAGAAAACTGTTTTTT.

V is TRBV2 and J is TRBJ1-1; D gene unclear. Germline V gene data show CDR1 as SNHLY and CDR2 as FYNNEI. CDR3 size: 11 residues. Trimming removed 5 bases from V and 6 bases from J, with 7 bases in between. This CDR3 reads CASSSISEAFF. Written as DNA, the CDR3 is TGTGCCAGCAGTTCAATTTCTGAAGCTTTCTTT.

The chain uses TRBV10-3 and TRBJ1-1; 9 nucleotides align to TRBD1. Germline V gene lookup returns CDR1 ENHRY and CDR2 SYGVKD. V lost 4 bases to trimming and J lost 3 bases; unmatched junction nucleotides: 6. The CDR3 runs to 15 residues. CDR3 residues: CAISGMGQGDTEAFF. CDR3 DNA: TGTGCCATCAGTGGAATGGGACAGGGAGACACTGAAGCTTTCTTT.

This clone was counted only a few times. V and J are TRBV5-1 and TRBJ2-6, with D hard to call. The CDR3 consists of 15 residues. V shed 5 bases and J shed 0 bases, with 9 bases lying between them. Germline CDR1 reads SGHRS; CDR2 reads YFSETQ. CDR3 amino acids: CASRPTSSGANVLTF. CDR3 nucleotide sequence: TGCGCCAGCAGGCCCACAAGCTCTGGGGCCAACGTCCTGACTTTC.

This sequence joins TRBV7-2 and TRBJ1-2; D gene unclear. This CDR3 is built from 13 residues. V lost 5 bases and J lost 0, with 7 bases in between. Germline CDR1 is SGHTA and CDR2 is FQGNSA. DNA for the CDR3: TGTGCCAGCAGCCCACGGGCTAACTATGGCTACACCTTC. Translation: CASSPRANYGYTF.

The rearrangement uses TRBV19 and TRBJ1-5; TRBD1 aligns across 12 bases. V gave up 8 bases and J gave up 5 bases; unmatched junction bases: 1. This CDR3 region has 13 residues. Looked up from germline, CDR1 is LNHDA and CDR2 is SQIVND (reference sequence). CDR3 coding DNA: TGTGCCAGTGGGACAGGGGGCGATCAGCCCCAGCATTTT. Amino acids: CASGTGGDQPQHF.

The rearrangement joins TRBV2 to TRBJ1-1, with 9 bases lining up with TRBD1. The CDR3 totals 15 residues. CDR1 and CDR2 from the germline V gene are SNHLY and FYNNEI. J lost 6 bases, V lost 4 bases, and 9 bases had no gene match. The CDR3 here is CASSGDRVHLSEAFF. CDR3 nucleotides: TGTGCCAGCAGTGGGGACAGGGTTCACTTGTCTGAAGCTTTCTTT.

The rearrangement joins TRBV5-8 to TRBJ1-2, with D unresolved. Germline V gives CDR1 SGHTS, CDR2 YDEGEE. CDR3 length: 12 amino acids. V lost 2 bases and J 8 bases, leaving 10 bases between the germline ends. The chain's CDR3 is CASSLRSFGYTF. DNA for the CDR3: TGTGCCAGCAGCTTACGGTCCTTCGGCTACACCTTC. The full variable domain, its missing parts supplied by reference TRBV5-8 and TRBJ1-2, is EAGVTQSPTHLIKTRGQQATLRCSPISGHTSVYWYQQALGLGLQFLLWYDEGEERNRGNFPPRFSGRQFPNYSSELNVNALELEDSALYLCASSLRSFGYTFGSGTRLTVV.

The chain joins TRBV28 to TRBJ2-3; TRBD2 agrees at 8 bases. The CDR3 spans 15 residues. CDR1 is MDHEN and CDR2 is SYDVKM in the germline V gene. V dropped 6 bases and J dropped 4; count of bases not matched to a gene: 9. The CDR3 sequence: CASRGTRSFADTQYF. CDR3 nucleotides: TGTGCCAGCAGGGGGACTAGAAGTTTCGCAGATACGCAGTATTTT.

Points on this clone: This same CDR3 is encoded by further DNA sequences in the sample. The J gene is TRBJ1-1, the V gene TRBV9; TRBD1 is a possible D gene (6 bases). CDR3 length equals 14 residues. Germline CDR1 is SGDLS and CDR2 is YYNGEE. Trimming removed 2 bases from V and 1 base from J, with 9 bases in between. The CDR3 DNA sequence: TGTGCCAGCAGCGTTGGACAGCCGAACACTGAAGCTTTCTTT. As protein: CASSVGQPNTEAFF.

V is TRBV14 and J is TRBJ1-1, with 11 nucleotides matching TRBD1. Losses at the gene ends were 0 bases for V and 6 bases for J; bases not matched to a gene: 3. This CDR3 is built from 15 residues. Germline values: CDR1 SGHDN, CDR2 FVKESK. CDR3 in amino acids: CASSQEWGQGAEAFF. In DNA, the CDR3 is TGTGCCAGCAGCCAAGAGTGGGGACAGGGGGCTGAAGCTTTCTTT. Using reference TRBV14 and TRBJ1-1 for the parts outside the CDR3, the full variable domain is EAGVTQFPSHSVIEKGQTVTLRCDPISGHDNLYWYRRVMGKEIKFLLHFVKESKQDESGMPNNRFLAERTGGTYSTLKVQPAELEDSGVYFCASSQEWGQGAEAFFGQGTRLTVV.

The rearrangement uses TRBV9 and TRBJ2-1; TRBD1 matches at 8 bases. V lost 3 bases to trimming and J lost 4 bases; unmatched junction nucleotides: 6. CDR1 is SGDLS and CDR2 is YYNGEE in the germline V gene. The CDR3 is made up of 15 amino acids. The CDR3 here is CASSARQGRYNEQFF. CDR3 nucleotides: TGTGCCAGCAGCGCTCGACAGGGGCGGTACAATGAGCAGTTCTTC. Combining the CDR3 with reference TRBV9 and TRBJ2-1 gives the whole variable domain DSGVTQTPKHLITATGQRVTLRCSPRSGDLSVYWYQQSLDQGLQFLIQYYNGEERAKGNILERFSAQQFPDLHSELNLSSLELGDSALYFCASSARQGRYNEQFFGPGTRLTVL.

The chain employs TRBV28 and TRBJ2-2; D ambiguous. The CDR3 consists of 15 residues. V lost 6 bases to trimming and J lost 4 bases, with 15 bases between them. Germline V lookup: CDR1 MDHEN, CDR2 SYDVKM. The CDR3 nucleotides are TGTGCCAGCAGCTTGGTGGGCAGCATCACCGGGGAGCTGTTTTTT. Protein: CASSLVGSITGELFF.

This clone was seen just once. The sample contains more than one DNA sequence encoding this CDR3. V is TRBV7-2 and J is TRBJ1-6; D gene unclear. This CDR3 has 12 amino acids. In germline, CDR1 is SGHTA, CDR2 FQGNSA. Trimming stripped 5 bases from V and 4 bases from J, with 3 bases between. For the CDR3, the DNA is TGTGCCAGCAGCCTATATAATTCACCCCTCCACTTT. Amino acid sequence: CASSLYNSPLHF. Together with reference TRBV7-2 and TRBJ1-6, the CDR3 gives the full variable domain: GAGVSQSPSNKVTEKGKDVELRCDPISGHTALYWYRQSLGQGLEFLIYFQGNSAPDKSGLPSDRFSAERTGGSVSTLTIQRTQQEDSAVYLCASSLYNSPLHFGNGTRLTVT.

Written as DNA, the CDR3 is TGTGCCAGCAAAAAGAGGAACACTGAAGCTTTCTTT. This gives the protein CASKKRNTEAFF. The chain has TRBV6-5 and TRBJ1-1; no reliable D call. Germline V lookup: CDR1 MNHEY, CDR2 SVGAGI. V was cut by 7 bases and J by 1 base, with 7 bases left in between. This CDR3 region has 12 residues.